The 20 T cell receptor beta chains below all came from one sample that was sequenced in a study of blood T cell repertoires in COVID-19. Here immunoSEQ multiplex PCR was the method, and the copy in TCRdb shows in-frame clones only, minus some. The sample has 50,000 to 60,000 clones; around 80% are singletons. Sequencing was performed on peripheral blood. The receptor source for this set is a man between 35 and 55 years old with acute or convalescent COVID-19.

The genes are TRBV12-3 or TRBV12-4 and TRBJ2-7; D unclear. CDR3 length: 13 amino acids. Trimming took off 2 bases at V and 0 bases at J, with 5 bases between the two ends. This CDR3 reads CASSLPSSYEQYF. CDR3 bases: TGTGCCAGCAGTTTACCTAGCTCCTACGAGCAGTACTTC.

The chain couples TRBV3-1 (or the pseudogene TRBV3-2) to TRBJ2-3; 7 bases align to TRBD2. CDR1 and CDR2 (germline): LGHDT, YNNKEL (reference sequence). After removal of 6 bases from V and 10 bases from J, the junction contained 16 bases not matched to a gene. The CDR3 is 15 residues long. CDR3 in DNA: TGTGCCAGCAGTCTGGGAAGGGAGGGCCGAGGGTCGCAGTATTTT. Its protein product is CASSLGREGRGSQYF.

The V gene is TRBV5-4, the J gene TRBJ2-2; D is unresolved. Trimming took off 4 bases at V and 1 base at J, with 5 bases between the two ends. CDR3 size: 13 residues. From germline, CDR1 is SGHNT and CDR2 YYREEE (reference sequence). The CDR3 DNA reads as TGTGCCAGCAGCCGAGAGAACACCGGGGAGCTGTTTTTT. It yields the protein CASSRENTGELFF.

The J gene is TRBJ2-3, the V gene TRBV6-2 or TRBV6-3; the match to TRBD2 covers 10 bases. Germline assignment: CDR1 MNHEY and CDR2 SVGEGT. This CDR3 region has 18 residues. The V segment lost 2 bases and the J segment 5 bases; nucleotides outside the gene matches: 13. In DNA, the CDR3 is TGTGCCAGCAGTTACGTGGCTAGCGGGAGCCTTCAGGGAGATACGCAGTATTTT. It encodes CASSYVASGSLQGDTQYF.

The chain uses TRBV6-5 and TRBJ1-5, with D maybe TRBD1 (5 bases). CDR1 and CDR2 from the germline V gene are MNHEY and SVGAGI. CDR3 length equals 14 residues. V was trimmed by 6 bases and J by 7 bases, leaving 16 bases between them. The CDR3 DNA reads TGTGCCAGCAGCTCTCAGGGATTGAACCAGCCCCAGCATTTT. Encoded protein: CASSSQGLNQPQHF.

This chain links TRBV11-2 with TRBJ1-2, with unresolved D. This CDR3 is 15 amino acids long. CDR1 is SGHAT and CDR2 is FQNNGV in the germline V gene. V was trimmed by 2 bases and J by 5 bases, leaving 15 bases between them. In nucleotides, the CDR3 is TGTGCCAGCAGCTTATCGGAGGGCCCGGGGTATGGCTACACCTTC. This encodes CASSLSEGPGYGYTF.

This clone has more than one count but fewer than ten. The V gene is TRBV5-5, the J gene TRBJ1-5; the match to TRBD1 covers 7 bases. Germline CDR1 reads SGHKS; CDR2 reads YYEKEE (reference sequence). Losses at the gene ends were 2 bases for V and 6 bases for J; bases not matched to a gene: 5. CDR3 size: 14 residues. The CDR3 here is CASSFDRARQPQHF. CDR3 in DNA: TGTGCCAGCAGCTTCGACAGGGCTCGTCAGCCCCAGCATTTT.

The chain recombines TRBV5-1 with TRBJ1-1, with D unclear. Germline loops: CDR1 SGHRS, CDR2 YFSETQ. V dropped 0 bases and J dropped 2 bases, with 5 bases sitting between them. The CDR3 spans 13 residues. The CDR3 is CASSLDFNTEAFF. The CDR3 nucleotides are TGCGCCAGCAGCTTGGACTTTAACACTGAAGCTTTCTTT.

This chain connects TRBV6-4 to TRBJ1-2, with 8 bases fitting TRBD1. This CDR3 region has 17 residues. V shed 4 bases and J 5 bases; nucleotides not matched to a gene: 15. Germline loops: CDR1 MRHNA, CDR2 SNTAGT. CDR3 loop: CASSVERGGQGFYGYTF. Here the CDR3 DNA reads TGTGCCAGCAGTGTCGAACGCGGAGGACAGGGTTTTTATGGCTACACCTTC.

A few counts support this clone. This CDR3 is CATSEDRVSTDTQYF. DNA for the CDR3: TGTGCCACCAGTGAGGACAGGGTTAGCACAGATACGCAGTATTTT. The chain has TRBV24-1 and TRBJ2-3; 8 bases fit TRBD1. The V gene's germline CDR1 is KGHDR and CDR2 SFDVKD. There are 15 residues in the CDR3. Trimming cost V 4 bases and J 0 bases; bases outside gene matches: 2.

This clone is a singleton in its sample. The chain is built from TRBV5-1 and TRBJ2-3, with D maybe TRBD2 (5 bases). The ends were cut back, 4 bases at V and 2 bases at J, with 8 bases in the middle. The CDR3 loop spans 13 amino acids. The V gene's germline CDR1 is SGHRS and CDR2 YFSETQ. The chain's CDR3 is CASSDGNTDTQYF. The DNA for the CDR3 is TGCGCCAGCAGCGACGGGAACACAGATACGCAGTATTTT. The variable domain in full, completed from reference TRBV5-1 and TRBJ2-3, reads KAGVTQTPRYLIKTRGQQVTLSCSPISGHRSVSWYQQTPGQGLQFLFEYFSETQRNKGNFPGRFSGRQFSNSRSEMNVSTLELGDSALYLCASSDGNTDTQYFGPGTRLTVL.

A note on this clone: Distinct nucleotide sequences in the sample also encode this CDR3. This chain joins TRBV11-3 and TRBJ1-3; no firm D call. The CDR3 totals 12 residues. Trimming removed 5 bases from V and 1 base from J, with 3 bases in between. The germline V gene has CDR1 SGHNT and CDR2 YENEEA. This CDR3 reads CASSLSGNTIYF. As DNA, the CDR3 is TGTGCCAGCAGCCTTTCTGGAAACACCATATATTTT. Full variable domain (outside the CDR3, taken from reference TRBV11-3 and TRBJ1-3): EAGVVQSPRYKIIEKKQPVAFWCNPISGHNTLYWYLQNLGQGPELLIRYENEEAVDDSQLPKDRFSAERLKGVDSTLKIQPAELGDSAVYLCASSLSGNTIYFGEGSWLTVV.

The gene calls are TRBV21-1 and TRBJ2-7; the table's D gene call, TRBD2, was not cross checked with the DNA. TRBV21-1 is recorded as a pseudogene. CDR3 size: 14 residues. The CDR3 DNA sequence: TGTGCCAGCAGCAAAGACGGGGTCACCTACGAGCAGTACTTC. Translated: CASSKDGVTYEQYF.

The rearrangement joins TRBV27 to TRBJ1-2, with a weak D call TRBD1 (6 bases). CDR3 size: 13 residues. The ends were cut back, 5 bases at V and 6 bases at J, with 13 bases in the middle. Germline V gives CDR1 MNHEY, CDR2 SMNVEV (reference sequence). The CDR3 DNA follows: TGTGCCAGCAGTCCCTGGGGGGGGCATGGCTACACCTTC. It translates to CASSPWGGHGYTF.

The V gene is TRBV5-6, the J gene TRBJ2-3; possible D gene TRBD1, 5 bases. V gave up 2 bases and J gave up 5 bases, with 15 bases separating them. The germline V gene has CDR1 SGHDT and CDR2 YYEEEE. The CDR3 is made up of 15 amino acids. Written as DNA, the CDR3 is TGTGCCAGCAGCTTAGTGTTCAGGGCCCTAGATACGCAGTATTTT. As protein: CASSLVFRALDTQYF.

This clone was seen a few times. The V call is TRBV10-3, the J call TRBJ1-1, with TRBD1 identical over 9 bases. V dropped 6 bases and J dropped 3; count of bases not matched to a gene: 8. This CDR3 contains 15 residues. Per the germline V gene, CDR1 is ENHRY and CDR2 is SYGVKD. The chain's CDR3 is CAIRSPGQGYTEAFF. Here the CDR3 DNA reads TGTGCCATCAGGTCCCCGGGACAGGGATACACTGAAGCTTTCTTT.

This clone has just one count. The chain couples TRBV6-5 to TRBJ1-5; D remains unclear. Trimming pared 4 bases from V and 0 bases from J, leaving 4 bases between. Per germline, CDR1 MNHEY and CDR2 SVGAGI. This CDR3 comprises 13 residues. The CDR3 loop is CASSLVSNQPQHF. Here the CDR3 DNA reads TGTGCCAGCAGTTTAGTTAGCAATCAGCCCCAGCATTTT.

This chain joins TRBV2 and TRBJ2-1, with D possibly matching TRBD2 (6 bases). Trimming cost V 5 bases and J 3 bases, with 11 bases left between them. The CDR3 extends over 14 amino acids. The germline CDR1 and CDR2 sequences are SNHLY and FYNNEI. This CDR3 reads CASSPREFYNEQFF. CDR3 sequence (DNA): TGTGCCAGCAGTCCTCGGGAGTTCTACAATGAGCAGTTCTTC.

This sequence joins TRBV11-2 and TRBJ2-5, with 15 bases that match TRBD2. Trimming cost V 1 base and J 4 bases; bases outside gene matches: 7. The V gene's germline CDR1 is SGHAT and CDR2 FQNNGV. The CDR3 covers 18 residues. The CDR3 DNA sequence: TGTGCCAGCAGCTTAGGGACTAGCGGGGGGGAAGGCCTAGAGACCCAGTACTTC. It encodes CASSLGTSGGEGLETQYF.

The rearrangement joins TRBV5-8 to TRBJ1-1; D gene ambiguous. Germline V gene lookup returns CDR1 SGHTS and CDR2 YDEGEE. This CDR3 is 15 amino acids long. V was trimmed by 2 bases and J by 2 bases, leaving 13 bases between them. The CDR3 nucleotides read TGTGCCAGCAGCTTAGAACAGAGACGAAACACTGAAGCTTTCTTT. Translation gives CASSLEQRRNTEAFF.